This T cell receptor (beta chain) emerged from a study of OX40 agonist ivuxolimab in advanced cancers. Overall study context: Three patients, one with hepatocellular carcinoma and two with cutaneous melanoma, responded partially. Findings of the study overall: Averaged across samples, CD8+ T cells carried more expanded clones than CD4+ did.

Losses at the gene ends were 4 bases for V and 2 bases for J; bases not matched to a gene: 3. The germline V gene encodes CDR1 LGHNA and CDR2 YNFKEQ. The CDR3 is 15 amino acids. In the case of this clone: Its target is not known.

The method was immunoSEQ multiplex PCR; TCRdb's version includes in-frame clones alone and lacks a portion of them. The table shows around 80,000 clones, with approximately 95% occurring only once. This clonotype was obtained from an adult with an advanced solid tumor such as melanoma, head and neck, liver or kidney cancer. Here the sequenced sample was CD4+ or CD8+ T cells sorted from blood, taken in a trial of the OX40 agonist ivuxolimab. This rearrangement joins TRBV4-2 to TRBJ2-1; 9 nucleotides line up with TRBD2. CDR3 protein: CASSRSGSAYNEQFF. The DNA for the CDR3 is TGTGCCAGCAGCCGTAGCGGGAGCGCCTACAATGAGCAGTTCTTC.